This TCR beta chain was identified in a study of blood T cell repertoires in COVID-19. As for the study in general: The recovered donors of Cohort 3 showed two negative PCRs, clearance, or symptom resolution.

In the authors' methods: By means of reference gene primer amplification, nucleated cell counts were estimated. Profiling relied on immunoSEQ multiplex PCR, and the TCRdb table lists in-frame clones only, not all of them. The V and J calls and the clone size are those of that table, but D and trimming were determined from the DNA. Counted here are 200,000 to 250,000 clones, 70% to 90% occurring once; the ten biggest clones make up roughly 3.2%. Participants were placed into cohorts based on the clinical history they reported. The CDR3 contains 16 residues. The germline V gene encodes CDR1 SNHLY and CDR2 FYNNEI. V was trimmed by 6 bases and J by 5 bases, leaving 22 bases between them.

The J gene is TRBJ2-5, the V gene TRBV2; D is unclear. The sequencing input was PBMCs or T cells enriched from blood (not recorded which). The source is a woman aged 45-65 years in a cohort exposed to, infected with or recovered from COVID-19 (not recorded which). Here the CDR3 DNA reads TGTGCCAGCAGACTTCTTGACGGCCCCCCCGGGGAGACCCAGTACTTC. Encoded protein: CASRLLDGPPGETQYF.